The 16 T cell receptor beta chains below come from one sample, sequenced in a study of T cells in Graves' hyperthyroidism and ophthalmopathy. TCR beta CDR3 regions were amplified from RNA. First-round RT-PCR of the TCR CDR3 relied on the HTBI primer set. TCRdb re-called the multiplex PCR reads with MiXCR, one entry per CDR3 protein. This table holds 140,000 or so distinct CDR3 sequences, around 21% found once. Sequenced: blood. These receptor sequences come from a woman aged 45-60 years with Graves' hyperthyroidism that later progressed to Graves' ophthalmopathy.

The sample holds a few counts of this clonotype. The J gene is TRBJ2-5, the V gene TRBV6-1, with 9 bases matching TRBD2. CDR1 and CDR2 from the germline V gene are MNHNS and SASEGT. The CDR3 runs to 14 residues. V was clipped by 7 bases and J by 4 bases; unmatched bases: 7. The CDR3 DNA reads TGTGCCAGCAAGAAAGGGCGGGGGGGAGAGACCCAGTACTTC. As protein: CASKKGRGGETQYF.

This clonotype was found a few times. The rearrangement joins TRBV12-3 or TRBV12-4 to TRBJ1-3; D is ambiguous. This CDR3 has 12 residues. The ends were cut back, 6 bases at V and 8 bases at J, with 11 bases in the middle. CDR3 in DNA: TGTGCCAGCAGCAGAAGAAAGGACACCATATATTTT. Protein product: CASSRRKDTIYF.

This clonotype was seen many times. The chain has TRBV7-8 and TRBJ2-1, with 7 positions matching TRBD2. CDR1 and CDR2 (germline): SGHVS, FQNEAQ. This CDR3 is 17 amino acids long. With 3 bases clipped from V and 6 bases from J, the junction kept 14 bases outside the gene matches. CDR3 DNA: TGTGCCAGCAGCTTGAGATTCAGCGGGACCCTAAGCAATGAGCAGTTCTTC. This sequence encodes CASSLRFSGTLSNEQFF.

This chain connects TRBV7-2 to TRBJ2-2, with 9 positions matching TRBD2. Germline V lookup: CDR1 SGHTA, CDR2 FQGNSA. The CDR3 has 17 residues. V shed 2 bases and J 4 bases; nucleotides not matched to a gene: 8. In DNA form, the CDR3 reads TGTGCCAGCAGCTTATTTCGCGGGAGGGACGGCACCGGGGAGCTGTTTTTT. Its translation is CASSLFRGRDGTGELFF.

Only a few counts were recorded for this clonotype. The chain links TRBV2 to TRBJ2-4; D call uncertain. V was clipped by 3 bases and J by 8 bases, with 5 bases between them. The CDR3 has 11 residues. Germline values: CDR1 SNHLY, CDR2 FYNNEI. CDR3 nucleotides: TGTGCCAGCAGTGAGAGGTACATTCAGTACTTC. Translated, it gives CASSERYIQYF. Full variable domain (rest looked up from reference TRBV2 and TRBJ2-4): EPEVTQTPSHQVTQMGQEVILRCVPISNHLYFYWYRQILGQKVEFLVSFYNNEISEKSEIFDDQFSVERPDGSNFTLKIRSTKLEDSAMYFCASSERYIQYFGAGTRLSVL.

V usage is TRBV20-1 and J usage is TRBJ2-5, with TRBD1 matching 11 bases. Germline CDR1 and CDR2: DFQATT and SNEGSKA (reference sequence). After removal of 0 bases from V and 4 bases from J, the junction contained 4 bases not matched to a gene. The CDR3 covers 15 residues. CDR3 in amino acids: CSARDRTGGRETQYF. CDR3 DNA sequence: TGCAGTGCTAGAGATAGGACAGGGGGCCGAGAGACCCAGTACTTC.

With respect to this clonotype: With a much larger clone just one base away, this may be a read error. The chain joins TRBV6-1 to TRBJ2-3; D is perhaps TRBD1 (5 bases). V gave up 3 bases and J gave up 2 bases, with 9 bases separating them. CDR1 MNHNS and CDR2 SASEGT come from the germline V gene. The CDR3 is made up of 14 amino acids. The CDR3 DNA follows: TGTGCCAGCAGTGAGCAGGGTGTCACAGATACGCAGTATTTT. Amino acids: CASSEQGVTDTQYF.

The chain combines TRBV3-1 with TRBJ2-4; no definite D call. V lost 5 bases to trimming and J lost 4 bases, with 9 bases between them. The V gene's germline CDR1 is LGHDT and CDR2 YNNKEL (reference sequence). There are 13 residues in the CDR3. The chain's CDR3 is CASSAVGKNIQYF. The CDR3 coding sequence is TGTGCCAGCAGCGCCGTTGGTAAAAACATTCAGTACTTC.

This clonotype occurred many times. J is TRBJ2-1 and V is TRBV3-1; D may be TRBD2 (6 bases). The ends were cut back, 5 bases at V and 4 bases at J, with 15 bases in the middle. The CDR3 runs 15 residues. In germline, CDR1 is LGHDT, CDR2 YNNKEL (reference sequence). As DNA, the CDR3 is TGTGCCAGCAGCTTCCGGAGGGCCGGGTACAATGAGCAGTTCTTC. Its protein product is CASSFRRAGYNEQFF.

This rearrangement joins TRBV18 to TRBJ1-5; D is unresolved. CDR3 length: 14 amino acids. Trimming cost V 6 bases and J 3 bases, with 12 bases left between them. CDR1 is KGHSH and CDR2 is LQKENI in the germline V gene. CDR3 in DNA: TGTGCCAGCTCCCCAGGTATGACCAATCAGCCCCAGCATTTT. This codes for CASSPGMTNQPQHF.

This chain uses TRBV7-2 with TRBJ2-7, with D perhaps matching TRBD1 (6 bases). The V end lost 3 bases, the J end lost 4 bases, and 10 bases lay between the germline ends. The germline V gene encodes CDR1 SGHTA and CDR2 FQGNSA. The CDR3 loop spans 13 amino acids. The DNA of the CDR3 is TGTGCCAGCAGCTTGGCACAGGGATACGAGCAGTACTTC. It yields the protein CASSLAQGYEQYF.

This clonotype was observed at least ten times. The CDR3 spells CASLLGGSYNEQFF. In DNA form, the CDR3 reads TGTGCCAGCTTATTGGGGGGTTCCTACAATGAGCAGTTCTTC. The rearrangement uses TRBV7-2 and TRBJ2-1, with a tentative D call TRBD2 (6 bases). This CDR3 is built from 14 residues. Germline V gives CDR1 SGHTA, CDR2 FQGNSA. V was shortened by 8 bases and J by 1 base, with 12 bases between the two germline ends. The full variable domain, rest sourced from reference TRBV7-2 and TRBJ2-1, is GAGVSQSPSNKVTEKGKDVELRCDPISGHTALYWYRQSLGQGLEFLIYFQGNSAPDKSGLPSDRFSAERTGGSVSTLTIQRTQQEDSAVYLCASLLGGSYNEQFFGPGTRLTVL.

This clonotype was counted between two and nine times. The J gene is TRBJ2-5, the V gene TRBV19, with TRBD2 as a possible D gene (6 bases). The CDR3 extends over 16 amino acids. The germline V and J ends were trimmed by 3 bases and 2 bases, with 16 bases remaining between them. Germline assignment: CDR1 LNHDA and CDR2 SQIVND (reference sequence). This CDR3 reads CASSMEGTADQETQYF. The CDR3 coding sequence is TGTGCCAGTAGTATGGAGGGGACCGCTGATCAAGAGACCCAGTACTTC.

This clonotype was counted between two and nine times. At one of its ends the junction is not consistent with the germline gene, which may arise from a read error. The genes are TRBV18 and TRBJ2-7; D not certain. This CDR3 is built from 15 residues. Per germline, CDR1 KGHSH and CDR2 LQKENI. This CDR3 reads CASPPRKGSSYEQYF. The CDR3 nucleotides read TGTGCCAGCCCACCACGAAAGGGAAGCTCCTACGAGCAGTACTTC.

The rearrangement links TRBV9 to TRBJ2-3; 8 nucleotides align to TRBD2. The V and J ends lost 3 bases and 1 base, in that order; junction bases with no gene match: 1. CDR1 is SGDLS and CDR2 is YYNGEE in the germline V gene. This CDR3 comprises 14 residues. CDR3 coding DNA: TGTGCCAGCAGCGCGGGAGGGGGCACAGATACGCAGTATTTT. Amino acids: CASSAGGGTDTQYF.

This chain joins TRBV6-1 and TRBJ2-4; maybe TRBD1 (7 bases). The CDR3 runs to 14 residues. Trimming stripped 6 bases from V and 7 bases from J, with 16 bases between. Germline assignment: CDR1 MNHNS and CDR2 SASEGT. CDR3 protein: CASRPRGTANIQYF. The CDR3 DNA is TGTGCCAGCAGACCACGCGGGACAGCGAACATTCAGTACTTC.